This TCR beta chain was identified during a study of PD-L1 blockade in urothelial cancer. Study context: Atezolizumab, begun by patients in about 2014, was given at 1,200 mg intravenously every 3 weeks. A median of about 140,000 T cells was found in the blood samples.

Documented time point: pretreatment peripheral blood. Each patient contributed between 1 and 8 total time points of blood mononuclear cells, pretreatment and during treatment. A single count supports this clone. Its target is not known. Trimming pared 4 bases from V and 0 bases from J, leaving 10 bases between. The CDR3 is made up of 14 amino acids. The germline gives CDR1 SGDLS, CDR2 YYNGEE. The data were produced by immunoSEQ multiplex PCR, yet TCRdb's version contains in-frame clones alone and is incomplete. Of about 63,000 clones in the sample, around 81% were seen once. Broader study findings: More expansion of tumor-associated blood clones, seen at 3 weeks, marked durable-benefit patients.

This receptor was taken from a man aged 65 to 85 with urothelial cancer. The rearrangement uses TRBV9 and TRBJ1-1, with unresolved D. Source: PBMCs, taken around atezolizumab (anti-PD-L1) treatment. The CDR3 DNA follows: TGTGCCAGCAGCACCCGGAGCATGAACACTGAAGCTTTCTTT. Translation gives CASSTRSMNTEAFF.